Each of the 23 T cell receptor beta chains below was sequenced from the same sample in a study of T cells in Graves' hyperthyroidism and ophthalmopathy. Amplified TCR beta CDR3 regions came from RNA transcripts. HTBI primers were employed in a first-round RT-PCR of the TCR CDR3. TCRdb re-derived calls from the multiplex PCR reads in MiXCR, one entry per CDR3 protein. The table shows around 340,000 distinct CDR3 sequences, with approximately 15% occurring only once. What was sequenced was blood. All receptors derive from a woman in her thirties with Graves' hyperthyroidism.

This clonotype was observed many times. The chain has TRBV7-9 and TRBJ2-1; no firm D call. The CDR3 covers 12 residues. The ends were cut back, 7 bases at V and 8 bases at J, with 12 bases in the middle. Germline V gene sequence: CDR1 SEHNR, CDR2 FQNEAQ (reference sequence). CDR3: CASMSFGDEQFF. CDR3 bases: TGTGCCAGCATGAGTTTTGGGGATGAGCAGTTCTTC.

This clonotype was detected only a few times. The CDR3 loop is CASSTTGGGSYNSPLHF. CDR3 nucleotide sequence: TGTGCCAGCAGTACAACAGGGGGCGGCTCCTATAATTCACCCCTCCACTTT. This chain connects TRBV27 to TRBJ1-6; TRBD1 matches at 9 bases. The V and J ends lost 5 bases and 0 bases, in that order; junction bases with no gene match: 5. The CDR3 loop spans 17 amino acids. CDR1 and CDR2 from the germline V gene are MNHEY and SMNVEV (reference sequence).

In this sample, this clonotype turned up many times. The rearrangement links TRBV6-1 to TRBJ2-1; 7 bases agree with TRBD2. Germline V gives CDR1 MNHNS, CDR2 SASEGT. The junction had 9 bases not matched to a gene; V was cut back by 5 bases and J by 5 bases. The CDR3 consists of 15 residues. In DNA form, the CDR3 reads TGTGCCAGCAGTTATCTGACGGGAGGAAACAATGAGCAGTTCTTC. Protein sequence: CASSYLTGGNNEQFF.

This clonotype was observed a handful of times. CDR3 bases: TGTGCCAGCAGTATCACTAGCGGGGAGCTGTTTTTT. Its translation: CASSITSGELFF. The V and J genes are TRBV25-1 and TRBJ2-2; the D gene is possibly TRBD2 (5 bases). Germline assignment: CDR1 MGHDK and CDR2 SYGVNS. Between the trimmed V and J ends, which lost 5 bases and 7 bases, there was a span of 8 bases. The CDR3 totals 12 residues.

In its sample, this clonotype was seen a few times. A much larger clone lies a single base off, so this may be a read error. The chain uses TRBV20-1 and TRBJ2-1; 10 bases match TRBD2. Germline V CDR1 and CDR2: DFQATT, SNEGSKA (reference sequence). This CDR3 region has 16 residues. CDR3 bases: TGCAGTGCTTCGGCTGGGTCTAGCGGGAGATACAATGTGCAGTTCTTC. This sequence encodes CSASAGSSGRYNVQFF.

Only a few counts were recorded for this clonotype. V gene TRBV7-9 combines with J gene TRBJ2-5; the D gene could be TRBD1 or TRBD2 (6 bases each). Trimming cost V 5 bases and J 7 bases, with 17 bases left between them. Germline-derived CDR1 and CDR2 are SEHNR and FQNEAQ (reference sequence). CDR3 length: 14 amino acids. For the CDR3, the DNA is TGTGCCAGCAGCCCCGGACGGGGGCGGGGGACCCAGTACTTC. Amino acid sequence: CASSPGRGRGTQYF.

This clonotype occurred a few times. This chain links TRBV11-2 with TRBJ1-4; D gene ambiguous. This CDR3 comprises 14 residues. Germline lookup yields CDR1 SGHAT and CDR2 FQNNGV. Trimming removed 2 bases from V and 6 bases from J, with 10 bases in between. CDR3 region: CASSLSGSDEKLFF. CDR3 DNA: TGTGCCAGCAGCTTATCGGGGTCAGATGAAAAACTGTTTTTT.

This clonotype was observed many times. This sequence joins TRBV2 and TRBJ1-5; the D gene is possibly TRBD1 (6 bases). The CDR3 is made up of 12 amino acids. Germline V gene sequence: CDR1 SNHLY, CDR2 FYNNEI. V shed 8 bases and J shed 1 base, with 6 bases lying between them. CDR3 sequence (DNA): TGTGCCAGCCAGGGGAGCAATCAGCCCCAGCATTTT. As protein: CASQGSNQPQHF.

Many counts were recorded for this clonotype. V is TRBV28 and J is TRBJ1-1; no clear D gene. The CDR3 loop spans 12 amino acids. V lost 5 bases and J lost 9, with 13 bases in between. CDR1 and CDR2 from the germline V gene are MDHEN and SYDVKM. The CDR3 DNA follows: TGTGCCAGCAGTCCCCCGACTGCCCAAGCTTTCTTT. Translating gives CASSPPTAQAFF.

The sample holds many counts of this clonotype. The CDR3 spells CASSSDSEVEAFF. The CDR3 DNA follows: TGTGCCAGCAGTAGCGACAGTGAGGTTGAAGCTTTCTTT. The chain uses TRBV12-3 or TRBV12-4 and TRBJ1-1; D might be TRBD1 (5 bases). V was clipped by 5 bases and J by 7 bases, with 14 bases between them. CDR3 length equals 13 residues.

This clonotype occurred many times. The V call is TRBV7-3, the J call TRBJ2-1; D possibly matches TRBD1 or TRBD2 (6 bases each). Germline CDR1 SGHTA, CDR2 FQGTGA. V lost 2 bases, J lost 9 bases, and 14 bases lay in between. The CDR3 contains 14 residues. The CDR3 protein is CASSLLSGAGEQFF. The CDR3 DNA sequence: TGTGCCAGCAGCTTATTGTCGGGGGCGGGTGAGCAGTTCTTC.

This clonotype was recorded at least ten times. The chain employs TRBV20-1 and TRBJ2-7; a possible D gene is TRBD2 (5 bases). The CDR3 sequence is 14 residues long. V was clipped by 6 bases and J by 2 bases, with 17 bases between them. CDR1 is DFQATT and CDR2 is SNEGSKA in the germline V gene (reference sequence). This chain's CDR3 is CSAKGLAAAYEQYF. DNA for the CDR3: TGCAGTGCGAAGGGCCTAGCAGCAGCCTACGAGCAGTACTTC.

This clonotype was observed many times. The chain links TRBV28 to TRBJ1-1; maybe TRBD1 (6 bases). The CDR3 contains 15 residues. CDR1 is MDHEN, CDR2 SYDVKM, per germline. Trimming removed 8 bases at V and 3 bases at J, with 19 bases between. CDR3 DNA sequence: TGTGCCAGCGGCCCCCTGGGGGGCCCTGACACTGAAGCTTTCTTT. It is translated as CASGPLGGPDTEAFF.

The sample holds many counts of this clonotype. The chain couples TRBV20-1 to TRBJ2-7; D is perhaps TRBD1 (6 bases). CDR1 and CDR2 (germline): DFQATT, SNEGSKA (reference sequence). Trimming removed 6 bases at V and 4 bases at J, with 22 bases between. The CDR3 is made up of 15 amino acids. CDR3 region: CSAGVPARGSYEQYF. The DNA of the CDR3 is TGCAGTGCCGGGGTGCCGGCTAGGGGGAGTTACGAGCAGTACTTC.

The chain couples TRBV24-1 to TRBJ2-1; the match to TRBD2 covers 13 bases. V was clipped by 4 bases and J by 4 bases; unmatched bases: 3. CDR3 size: 16 residues. Looked up from germline, CDR1 is KGHDR and CDR2 is SFDVKD. CDR3 coding DNA: TGTGCCACCAGTGAGCCGGGACTAGCGGGGTACAATGAGCAGTTCTTC. Protein sequence: CATSEPGLAGYNEQFF.

This clonotype came up a few times. Possible read error: a much larger clone is one base away. The CDR3 DNA sequence: TGTGCCAGCAGCGTTGGGATAGGGGGCGTCATCGGTGGCTACACCTTC. Its translation is CASSVGIGGVIGGYTF. V and J are TRBV9 and TRBJ1-2, with TRBD1 matching 7 bases. CDR3 size: 16 residues. Germline values: CDR1 SGDLS, CDR2 YYNGEE. V lost 2 bases and J lost 7; bases outside the gene matches: 14.

This chain connects TRBV27 to TRBJ2-5; D might be TRBD1 or TRBD2, each matching 6 bases. Germline V gives CDR1 MNHEY, CDR2 SMNVEV (reference sequence). CDR3 size: 15 residues. Trimming left V 6 bases short and J 5 bases short, with 19 bases between. This chain's CDR3 is CASSPPGARSETQYF. Here the CDR3 DNA reads TGTGCCAGCAGCCCCCCGGGGGCGAGATCCGAGACCCAGTACTTC.

This chain's CDR3 is CASSHPSGRVQFF. In nucleotides, the CDR3 is TGTGCCAGCAGCCATCCTTCTGGAAGGGTGCAGTTCTTC. V usage is TRBV3-1 and J usage is TRBJ2-1; the D is unclear. The germline V gene has CDR1 LGHDT and CDR2 YNNKEL (reference sequence). CDR3 length: 13 amino acids. V was shortened by 3 bases and J by 12 bases, with 15 bases between the two germline ends.

This chain uses TRBV11-2 with TRBJ1-4; no firm D call. CDR1 and CDR2 (germline): SGHAT, FQNNGV. The CDR3 extends over 16 amino acids. Trimming removed 7 bases from V and 0 bases from J, with 15 bases in between. The CDR3 region has the DNA TGTGCCAGCAATCCCGGGGTGCCCGCAACTAATGAAAAACTGTTTTTT. Residues: CASNPGVPATNEKLFF. The whole variable domain, remainder taken from reference TRBV11-2 and TRBJ1-4, is EAGVAQSPRYKIIEKRQSVAFWCNPISGHATLYWYQQILGQGPKLLIQFQNNGVVDDSQLPKDRFSAERLKGVDSTLKIQPAKLEDSAVYLCASNPGVPATNEKLFFGSGTQLSVL.

The J gene is TRBJ1-5, the V gene TRBV30, with 9 bases fitting TRBD1. Germline V gene data show CDR1 as GTSNPN and CDR2 as SVGIG (reference sequence). The CDR3 spans 15 residues. V trimming: 3 bases; J trimming: 6 bases; junction bases outside the gene matches: 9. CDR3 DNA: TGTGCCTGGAGCCTTACCGGGACAGGGTTTCAGCCCCAGCATTTT. Encoded protein: CAWSLTGTGFQPQHF. Drawing the rest from reference TRBV30 and TRBJ1-5, the complete variable domain is SQTIHQWPATLVQPVGSPLSLECTVEGTSNPNLYWYRQAAGRGLQLLFYSVGIGQISSEVPQNLSASRPQDRQFILSSKKLLLSDSGFYLCAWSLTGTGFQPQHFGDGTRLSIL.

In its sample, this clonotype was seen many times. The chain is built from TRBV6-2 or TRBV6-3 and TRBJ1-5, with D maybe TRBD1 (5 bases). The germline V gene encodes CDR1 MNHEY and CDR2 SVGEGT. V lost 8 bases and J 0 bases, leaving 8 bases between the germline ends. This CDR3 has 13 amino acids. CDR3 sequence (DNA): TGTGCCAGCCAAGGGGTTAGCAATCAGCCCCAGCATTTT. Translation: CASQGVSNQPQHF.

The J gene is TRBJ2-3, the V gene TRBV7-2; 11 nucleotides align to TRBD1. Germline V gene data show CDR1 as SGHTA and CDR2 as FQGNSA. The CDR3 spans 15 residues. V lost 5 bases, J lost 3 bases, and 4 bases stayed unmatched. CDR3 loop: CASSQGQGETDTQYF. DNA for the CDR3: TGTGCCAGCAGCCAGGGACAGGGGGAGACAGATACGCAGTATTTT.

This clonotype showed up many times. This rearrangement joins TRBV2 to TRBJ2-1; D remains ambiguous. CDR3 length: 13 residues. Germline V gives CDR1 SNHLY, CDR2 FYNNEI. V was shortened by 7 bases and J by 0 bases, with 7 bases between the two germline ends. As DNA, the CDR3 is TGTGCCAGCAAGGCCGGCTCCTACAATGAGCAGTTCTTC. This encodes CASKAGSYNEQFF. The full variable domain, rest sourced from reference TRBV2 and TRBJ2-1, is EPEVTQTPSHQVTQMGQEVILRCVPISNHLYFYWYRQILGQKVEFLVSFYNNEISEKSEIFDDQFSVERPDGSNFTLKIRSTKLEDSAMYFCASKAGSYNEQFFGPGTRLTVL.